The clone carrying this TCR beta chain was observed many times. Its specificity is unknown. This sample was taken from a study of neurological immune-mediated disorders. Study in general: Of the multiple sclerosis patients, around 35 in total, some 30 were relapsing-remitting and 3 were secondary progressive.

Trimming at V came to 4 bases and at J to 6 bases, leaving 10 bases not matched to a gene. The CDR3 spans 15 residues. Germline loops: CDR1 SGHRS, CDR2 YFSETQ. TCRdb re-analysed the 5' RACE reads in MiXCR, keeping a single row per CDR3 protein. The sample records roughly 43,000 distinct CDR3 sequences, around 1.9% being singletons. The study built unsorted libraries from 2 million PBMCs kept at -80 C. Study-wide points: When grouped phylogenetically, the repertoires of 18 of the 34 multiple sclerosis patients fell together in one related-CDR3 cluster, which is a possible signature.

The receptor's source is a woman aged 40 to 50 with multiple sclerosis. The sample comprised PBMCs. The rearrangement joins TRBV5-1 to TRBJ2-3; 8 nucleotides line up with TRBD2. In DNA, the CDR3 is TGCGCCAGCAGCCCCGGGGGGGCCGGAGCGGATACGCAGTATTTT. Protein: CASSPGGAGADTQYF.